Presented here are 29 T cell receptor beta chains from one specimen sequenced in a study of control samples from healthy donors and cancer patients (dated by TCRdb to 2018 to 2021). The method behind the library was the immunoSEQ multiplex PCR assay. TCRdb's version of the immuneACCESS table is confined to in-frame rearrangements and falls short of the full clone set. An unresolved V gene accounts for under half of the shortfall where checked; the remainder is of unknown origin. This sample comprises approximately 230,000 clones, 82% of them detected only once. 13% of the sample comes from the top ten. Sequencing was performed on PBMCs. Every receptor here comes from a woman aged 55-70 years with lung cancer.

Written as DNA, the CDR3 is TGTGCCAGCTCACTCAACGCCGCAGATACGCAGTATTTT. Its translation: CASSLNAADTQYF. J is TRBJ2-3 and V is TRBV18; D remains ambiguous. Looked up from germline, CDR1 is KGHSH and CDR2 is LQKENI. Trimming took 4 bases from V and 4 from J, leaving 9 bases between them. The CDR3 runs to 13 residues.

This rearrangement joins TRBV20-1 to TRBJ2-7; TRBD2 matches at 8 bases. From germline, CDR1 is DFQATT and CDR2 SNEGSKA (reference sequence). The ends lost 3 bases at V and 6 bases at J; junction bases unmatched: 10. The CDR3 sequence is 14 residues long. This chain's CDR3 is CSASSRGGPSEQYF. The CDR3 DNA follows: TGCAGTGCTAGTAGTCGCGGGGGGCCCAGCGAGCAGTACTTC.

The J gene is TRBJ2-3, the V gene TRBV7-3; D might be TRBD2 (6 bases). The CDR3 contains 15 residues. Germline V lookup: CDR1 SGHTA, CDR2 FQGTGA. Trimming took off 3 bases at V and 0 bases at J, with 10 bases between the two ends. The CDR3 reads CASSLVAASTDTQYF. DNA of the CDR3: TGTGCCAGCAGCTTGGTAGCGGCTAGCACAGATACGCAGTATTTT.

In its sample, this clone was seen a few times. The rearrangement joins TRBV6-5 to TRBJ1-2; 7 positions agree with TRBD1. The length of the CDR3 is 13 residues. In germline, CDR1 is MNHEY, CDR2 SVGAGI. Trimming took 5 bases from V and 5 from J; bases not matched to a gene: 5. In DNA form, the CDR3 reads TGTGCCAGCAGTAGAGGGGGCCGGTATGGCTACACCTTC. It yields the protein CASSRGGRYGYTF.

The CDR3 spells CASRPGTGGSNGYTF. CDR3 nucleotides: TGTGCCAGCAGACCCGGGACAGGGGGCTCTAATGGCTACACCTTC. The chain couples TRBV19 to TRBJ1-2; 12 bases map to TRBD1. Germline-derived CDR1 and CDR2 are LNHDA and SQIVND (reference sequence). The CDR3 sequence is 15 residues long. V lost 9 bases to trimming and J lost 6 bases; unmatched junction nucleotides: 11.

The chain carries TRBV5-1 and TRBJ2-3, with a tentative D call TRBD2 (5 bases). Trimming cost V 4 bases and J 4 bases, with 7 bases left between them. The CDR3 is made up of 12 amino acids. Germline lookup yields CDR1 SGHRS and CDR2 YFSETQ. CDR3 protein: CASSELADTQYF. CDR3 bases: TGCGCCAGCAGCGAACTAGCAGATACGCAGTATTTT.

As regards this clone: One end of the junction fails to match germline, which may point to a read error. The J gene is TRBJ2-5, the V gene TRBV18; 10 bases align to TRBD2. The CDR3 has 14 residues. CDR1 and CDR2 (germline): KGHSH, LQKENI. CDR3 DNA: TGTGCCAGCTCACCTGGAATAGCGGGAGGAGCTACGCACTTC. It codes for CASSPGIAGGATHF.

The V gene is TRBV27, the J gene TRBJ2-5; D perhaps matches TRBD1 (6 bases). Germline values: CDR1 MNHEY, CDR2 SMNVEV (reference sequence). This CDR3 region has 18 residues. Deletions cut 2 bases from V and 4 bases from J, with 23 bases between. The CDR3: CASSLRLGNRPRGETQYF. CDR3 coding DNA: TGTGCCAGCAGTTTAAGGTTGGGTAACCGCCCCAGGGGAGAGACCCAGTACTTC.

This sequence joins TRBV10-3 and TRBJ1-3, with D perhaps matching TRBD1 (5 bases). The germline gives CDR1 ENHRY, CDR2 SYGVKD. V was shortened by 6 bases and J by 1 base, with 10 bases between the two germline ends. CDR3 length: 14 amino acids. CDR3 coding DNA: TGTGCCATCAGCGGACATCTTTCTGGAAACACCATATATTTT. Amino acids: CAISGHLSGNTIYF.

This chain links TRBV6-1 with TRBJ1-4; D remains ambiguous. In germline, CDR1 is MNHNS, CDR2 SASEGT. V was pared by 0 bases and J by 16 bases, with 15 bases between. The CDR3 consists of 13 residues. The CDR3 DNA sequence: TGTGCCAGCAGTGAAGCGGATGATACCCGCCGGTTTTTT. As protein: CASSEADDTRRFF.

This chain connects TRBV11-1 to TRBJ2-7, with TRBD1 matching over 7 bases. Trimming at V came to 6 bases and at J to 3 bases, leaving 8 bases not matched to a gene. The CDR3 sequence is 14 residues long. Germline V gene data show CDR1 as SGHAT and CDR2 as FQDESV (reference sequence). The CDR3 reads CASRPGGSGYEQYF. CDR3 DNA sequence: TGTGCCAGCAGGCCAGGGGGTTCGGGCTACGAGCAGTACTTC.

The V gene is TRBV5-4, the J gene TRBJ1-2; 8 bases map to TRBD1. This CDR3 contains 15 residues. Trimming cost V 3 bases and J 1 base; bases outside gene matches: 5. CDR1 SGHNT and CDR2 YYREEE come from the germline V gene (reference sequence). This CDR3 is CASSSGQGFNYGYTF. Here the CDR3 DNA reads TGTGCCAGCAGCTCCGGACAGGGCTTTAACTATGGCTACACCTTC.

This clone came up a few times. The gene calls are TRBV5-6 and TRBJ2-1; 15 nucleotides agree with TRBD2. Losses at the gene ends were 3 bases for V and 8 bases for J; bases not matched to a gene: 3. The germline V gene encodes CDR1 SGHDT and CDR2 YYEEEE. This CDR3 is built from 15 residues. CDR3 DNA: TGTGCCAGCAGCTGGGGACTAGCGGGGGGTGATGAGCAGTTCTTC. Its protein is CASSWGLAGGDEQFF.

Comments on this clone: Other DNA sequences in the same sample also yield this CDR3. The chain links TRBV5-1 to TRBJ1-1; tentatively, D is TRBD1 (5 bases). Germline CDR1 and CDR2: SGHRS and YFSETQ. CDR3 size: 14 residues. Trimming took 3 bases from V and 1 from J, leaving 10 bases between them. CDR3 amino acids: CASSYDGGNTEAFF. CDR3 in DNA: TGCGCCAGCAGCTACGATGGGGGGAACACTGAAGCTTTCTTT.

The CDR3 nucleotides are TGTGCCAGCAGCGCGGGATTCACCGGGGAGCTGTTTTTT. Its protein product is CASSAGFTGELFF. The chain uses TRBV3-1 (or the pseudogene TRBV3-2) and TRBJ2-2; tentatively, D is TRBD2 (6 bases). This CDR3 is 13 amino acids long. The ends were cut back, 5 bases at V and 4 bases at J, with 8 bases in the middle. Germline lookup yields CDR1 LGHDT and CDR2 YNNKEL (reference sequence).

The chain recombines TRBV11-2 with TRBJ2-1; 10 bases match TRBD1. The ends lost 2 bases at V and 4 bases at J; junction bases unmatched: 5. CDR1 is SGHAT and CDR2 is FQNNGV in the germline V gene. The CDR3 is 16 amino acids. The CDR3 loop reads CASSLQTGGLYNEQFF. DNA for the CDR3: TGTGCCAGCAGCTTACAGACAGGGGGCTTGTACAATGAGCAGTTCTTC.

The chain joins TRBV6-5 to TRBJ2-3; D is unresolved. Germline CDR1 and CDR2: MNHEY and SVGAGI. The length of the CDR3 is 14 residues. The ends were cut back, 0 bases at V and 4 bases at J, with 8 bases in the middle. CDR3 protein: CASSYSGPPDTQYF. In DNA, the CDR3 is TGTGCCAGCAGTTACTCCGGCCCCCCAGATACGCAGTATTTT.

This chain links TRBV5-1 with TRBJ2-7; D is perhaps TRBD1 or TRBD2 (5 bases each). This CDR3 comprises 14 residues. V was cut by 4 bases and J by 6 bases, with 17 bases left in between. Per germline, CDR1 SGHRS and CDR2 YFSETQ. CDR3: CASSVEGRWSEQYF. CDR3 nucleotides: TGCGCCAGCAGCGTTGAGGGACGTTGGTCCGAGCAGTACTTC.

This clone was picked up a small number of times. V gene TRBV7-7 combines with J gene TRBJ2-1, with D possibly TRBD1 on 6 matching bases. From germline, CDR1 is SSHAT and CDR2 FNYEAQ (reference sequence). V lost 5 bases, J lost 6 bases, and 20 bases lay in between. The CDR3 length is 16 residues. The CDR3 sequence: CASSPNPDSGINEQFF. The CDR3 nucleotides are TGTGCCAGCAGCCCTAATCCGGACAGTGGGATCAATGAGCAGTTCTTC.

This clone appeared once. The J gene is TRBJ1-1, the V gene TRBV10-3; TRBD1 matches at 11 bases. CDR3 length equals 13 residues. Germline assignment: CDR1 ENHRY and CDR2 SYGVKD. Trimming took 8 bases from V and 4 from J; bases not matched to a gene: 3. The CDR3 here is CAIGQGARTEAFF. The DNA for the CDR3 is TGTGCCATCGGACAGGGGGCGCGCACTGAAGCTTTCTTT.

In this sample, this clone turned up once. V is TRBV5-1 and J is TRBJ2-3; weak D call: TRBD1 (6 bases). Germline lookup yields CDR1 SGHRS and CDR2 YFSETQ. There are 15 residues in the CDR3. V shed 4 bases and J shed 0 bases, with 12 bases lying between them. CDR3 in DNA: TGCGCCAGCAGCCCACGGACAGCGAGCACAGATACGCAGTATTTT. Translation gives CASSPRTASTDTQYF.

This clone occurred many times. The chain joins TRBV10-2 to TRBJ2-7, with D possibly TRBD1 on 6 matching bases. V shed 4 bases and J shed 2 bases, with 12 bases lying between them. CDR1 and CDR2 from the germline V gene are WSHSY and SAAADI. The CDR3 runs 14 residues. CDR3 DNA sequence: TGCGCCAGCAGTGTAGGGGCAGGGGCCTACGAGCAGTACTTC. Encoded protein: CASSVGAGAYEQYF.

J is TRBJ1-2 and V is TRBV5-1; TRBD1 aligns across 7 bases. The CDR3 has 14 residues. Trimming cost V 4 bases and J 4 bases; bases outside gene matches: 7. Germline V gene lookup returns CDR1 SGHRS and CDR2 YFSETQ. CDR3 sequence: CASSLGGRAYGYTF. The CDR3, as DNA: TGCGCCAGCAGCCTAGGGGGCAGGGCCTATGGCTACACCTTC. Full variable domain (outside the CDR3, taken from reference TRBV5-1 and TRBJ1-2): KAGVTQTPRYLIKTRGQQVTLSCSPISGHRSVSWYQQTPGQGLQFLFEYFSETQRNKGNFPGRFSGRQFSNSRSEMNVSTLELGDSALYLCASSLGGRAYGYTFGSGTRLTVV.

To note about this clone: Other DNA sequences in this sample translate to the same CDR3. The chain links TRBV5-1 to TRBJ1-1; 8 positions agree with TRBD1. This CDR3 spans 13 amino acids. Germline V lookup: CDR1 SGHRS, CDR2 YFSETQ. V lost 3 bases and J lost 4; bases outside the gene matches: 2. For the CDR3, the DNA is TGCGCCAGCAGCTCGCAGGGGGCCACTGAAGCTTTCTTT. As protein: CASSSQGATEAFF.

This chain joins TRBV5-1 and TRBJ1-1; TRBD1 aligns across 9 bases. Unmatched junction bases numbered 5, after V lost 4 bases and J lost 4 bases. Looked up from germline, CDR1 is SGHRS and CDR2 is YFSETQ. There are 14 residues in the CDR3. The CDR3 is CASSVQGAGTEAFF. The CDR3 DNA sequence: TGCGCCAGCAGCGTACAGGGGGCAGGCACTGAAGCTTTCTTT.

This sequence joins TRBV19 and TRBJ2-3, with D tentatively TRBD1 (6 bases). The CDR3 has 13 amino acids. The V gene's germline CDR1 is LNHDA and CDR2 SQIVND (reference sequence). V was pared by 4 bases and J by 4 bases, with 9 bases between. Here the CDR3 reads CASSKGHADTQYF. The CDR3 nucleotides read TGTGCCAGTAGTAAGGGACACGCAGATACGCAGTATTTT.

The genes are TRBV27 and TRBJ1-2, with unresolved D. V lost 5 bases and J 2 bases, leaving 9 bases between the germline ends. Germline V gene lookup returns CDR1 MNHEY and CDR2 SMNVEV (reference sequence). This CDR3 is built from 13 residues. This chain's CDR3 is CASSTSSNYGYTF. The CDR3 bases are TGTGCCAGCAGTACCAGCTCAAACTATGGCTACACCTTC.

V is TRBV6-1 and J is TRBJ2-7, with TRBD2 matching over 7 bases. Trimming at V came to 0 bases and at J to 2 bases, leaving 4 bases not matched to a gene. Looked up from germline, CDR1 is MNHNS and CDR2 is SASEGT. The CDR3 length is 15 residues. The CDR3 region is CASSEAWGGPYEQYF. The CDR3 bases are TGTGCCAGCAGTGAAGCATGGGGGGGTCCCTACGAGCAGTACTTC.

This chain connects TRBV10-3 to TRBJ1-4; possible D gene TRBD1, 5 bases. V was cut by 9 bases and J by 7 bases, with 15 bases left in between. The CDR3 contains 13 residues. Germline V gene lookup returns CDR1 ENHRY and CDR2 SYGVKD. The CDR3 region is CAMRGREGEKLFF. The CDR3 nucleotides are TGTGCCATGCGGGGCAGGGAGGGTGAAAAACTGTTTTTT.